A single sample gave rise to the 3 T cell receptor beta chains below, sequenced in a study of T cells after yellow fever vaccination. TCRdb analysed the 5' RACE reads with MiXCR anew, one entry per CDR3 protein. The sample consists of about 350,000 distinct CDR3 sequences, more than 9% of them appearing once. The material was PBMCs, obtained on the day of the first yellow fever vaccination. The source of these receptors is a man between 18 and 35 years old who received the YFV17D yellow fever vaccine.

This clonotype was seen a few times. The chain has TRBV4-1 and TRBJ2-1; 7 bases fit TRBD1. Germline V gene lookup returns CDR1 MGHRA and CDR2 YSYEKL. Unmatched junction bases numbered 5, after V lost 2 bases and J lost 4 bases. There are 15 residues in the CDR3. The CDR3 here is CASSQQQGSYNEQFF. CDR3 in DNA: TGCGCCAGCAGCCAACAACAGGGGTCATACAATGAGCAGTTCTTC.

This clonotype has a handful of counts. The rearrangement uses TRBV7-3 and TRBJ2-2; D not certain. The germline CDR1 and CDR2 sequences are SGHTA and FQGTGA. The CDR3 runs 13 residues. V was clipped by 1 base and J by 6 bases, with 6 bases between them. The CDR3 DNA is TGTGCCAGCAGCTTAATTCAATCCGGGGAGCTGTTTTTT. It codes for CASSLIQSGELFF.

The J gene is TRBJ1-6, the V gene TRBV5-1; 7 nucleotides align to TRBD1. The CDR3 is 16 amino acids. Germline assignment: CDR1 SGHRS and CDR2 YFSETQ. After removal of 4 bases from V and 7 bases from J, the junction contained 11 bases not matched to a gene. The CDR3 nucleotides read TGCGCCAGCAGCGCAGGAGTACAGGGGAGCAATTCACCCCTCCACTTT. Its protein product is CASSAGVQGSNSPLHF.